The 23 T cell receptor beta chains given below trace back to one sample, sequenced in a study of blood T cell repertoires in COVID-19. Libraries were prepared by immunoSEQ multiplex PCR; TCRdb keeps only in-frame clonotypes and omits some of them. The table includes about 140,000 clones, about 86% detected once. Sequenced material: peripheral blood. These receptor sequences come from a woman between 55 and 75 years old with acute or convalescent COVID-19.

The sample holds one count of this clone. The rearrangement links TRBV6-4 to TRBJ2-1; possible D gene TRBD2, 7 bases. Germline assignment: CDR1 MRHNA and CDR2 SNTAGT. The CDR3 contains 15 residues. Trimming removed 0 bases from V and 3 bases from J, with 9 bases in between. The CDR3 bases are TGTGCCAGCAGTGACTCGGGGGGGCTCTACAATGAGCAGTTCTTC. This codes for CASSDSGGLYNEQFF.

As regards this clone: A read error may account for a junction end that differs from germline. V usage is TRBV14 and J usage is TRBJ2-2; D is unresolved. The CDR3 sequence is 10 residues long. CDR1 and CDR2 from the germline V gene are SGHDN and FVKESK. The CDR3 region is CASNSGELFF. The DNA of the CDR3 is TGTGCCAGCAACAGCGGGGAGCTGTTTTTT.

The chain combines TRBV12-5 with TRBJ2-1; D unclear. Per the germline V gene, CDR1 is LGHNT and CDR2 is FRNRAP. The CDR3 runs to 15 residues. The V end lost 2 bases, the J end lost 6 bases, and 14 bases lay between the germline ends. This CDR3 is CASGLPWAQGNEQFF. In DNA, the CDR3 is TGTGCTAGTGGTTTGCCCTGGGCCCAAGGCAATGAGCAGTTCTTC.

Here the CDR3 DNA reads TGTGCCAGCAGTGAATTAGAACAGGGGGCTATCTATGGCTACACCTTC. It translates to CASSELEQGAIYGYTF. The rearrangement joins TRBV25-1 to TRBJ1-2; 9 bases are a match to TRBD1. The CDR3 covers 16 residues. Germline V gene lookup returns CDR1 MGHDK and CDR2 SYGVNS. With 1 base clipped from V and 4 bases from J, the junction kept 7 bases outside the gene matches.

In its sample, this clone was seen once. V usage is TRBV2 and J usage is TRBJ2-3, with a tentative D call TRBD1 (5 bases). There are 14 residues in the CDR3. Between the trimmed V and J ends, which lost 6 bases and 2 bases, there was a span of 12 bases. Germline V gene data show CDR1 as SNHLY and CDR2 as FYNNEI. The CDR3 is CASRPGQDTDTQYF. DNA of the CDR3: TGTGCCAGCAGACCCGGACAAGACACAGATACGCAGTATTTT.

As regards this clone: The junction and the germline gene differ at one end; a read error may be behind it. The rearrangement joins TRBV7-7 to TRBJ2-3, with D unclear. Germline lookup yields CDR1 SSHAT and CDR2 FNYEAQ (reference sequence). The CDR3 consists of 13 residues. In DNA form, the CDR3 reads TGTGCTAGCAGCTACGGTAGCACAGATACGCAGTATTTT. Protein sequence: CASSYGSTDTQYF.

This clone appeared a single time. The chain links TRBV3-1 (or the pseudogene TRBV3-2) to TRBJ2-6, with a tentative D call TRBD2 (6 bases). V lost 1 base and J 1 base, leaving 23 bases between the germline ends. Germline values: CDR1 LGHDT, CDR2 YNNKEL (reference sequence). There are 21 residues in the CDR3. The DNA of the CDR3 is TGTGCCAGCAGCCAAGTTTGGAAGGTTGGGCAGGGAGGTTCTGGGGCCAACGTCCTGACTTTC. Translation gives CASSQVWKVGQGGSGANVLTF.

J is TRBJ2-2 and V is TRBV3-1 (or the pseudogene TRBV3-2); possible D gene TRBD1, 6 bases. Germline V gene data show CDR1 as LGHDT and CDR2 as YNNKEL (reference sequence). The V and J ends lost 1 base and 7 bases respectively, with 7 bases between them. This CDR3 is 13 amino acids long. CDR3 protein: CASSQARGGELFF. The CDR3, as DNA: TGTGCCAGCAGCCAAGCCAGGGGCGGGGAGCTGTTTTTT.

This chain links TRBV5-6 with TRBJ2-5; no reliable D call. Looked up from germline, CDR1 is SGHDT and CDR2 is YYEEEE. Trimming shortened V by 5 bases and J by 2 bases, and 13 bases separated the two germline ends. The CDR3 has 14 residues. CDR3 sequence: CASREFRGQETQYF. In DNA form, the CDR3 reads TGTGCCAGCAGGGAATTCAGAGGACAAGAGACCCAGTACTTC.

The rearrangement joins TRBV2 to TRBJ2-7; D remains unclear. Germline assignment: CDR1 SNHLY and CDR2 FYNNEI. The CDR3 runs to 13 residues. Trimming pared 4 bases from V and 0 bases from J, leaving 7 bases between. CDR3 region: CASSAGRSYEQYF. CDR3 in DNA: TGTGCCAGCAGTGCGGGTCGCTCCTACGAGCAGTACTTC.

The V call is TRBV5-6, the J call TRBJ1-2; 8 bases line up with TRBD1. V shed 3 bases, J shed 1 base, and the junction held 5 bases outside the gene matches. The CDR3 has 15 residues. Germline V lookup: CDR1 SGHDT, CDR2 YYEEEE. CDR3 sequence (DNA): TGTGCCAGCAGCTGGGGGACAGGTGATAACTATGGCTACACCTTC. Protein sequence: CASSWGTGDNYGYTF.

The V call is TRBV11-3, the J call TRBJ1-6; 9 bases align to TRBD1. After removal of 6 bases from V and 9 bases from J, the junction contained 12 bases not matched to a gene. Germline lookup yields CDR1 SGHNT and CDR2 YENEEA. The CDR3 has 16 residues. CDR3 in amino acids: CASSLIQGARGSPLHF. CDR3 in DNA: TGTGCCAGCAGTCTCATACAGGGGGCGCGAGGTTCACCCCTCCACTTT.

The chain carries TRBV6-5 and TRBJ1-2; a possible D gene is TRBD1 (6 bases). V was trimmed by 6 bases and J by 0 bases, leaving 11 bases between them. CDR1 and CDR2 (germline): MNHEY, SVGAGI. This CDR3 spans 14 amino acids. The CDR3 DNA reads as TGTGCCAGCAGCCAACAGGGCCCTAACTATGGCTACACCTTC. Its protein is CASSQQGPNYGYTF.

V usage is TRBV18 and J usage is TRBJ1-2, with a weak D call TRBD1 (5 bases). The CDR3 consists of 15 residues. The V gene lost 5 bases and the J gene lost 0 bases, with 13 bases spanning the gap. The V gene's germline CDR1 is KGHSH and CDR2 LQKENI. The CDR3 reads CASSRDSPPNYGYTF. The CDR3 DNA reads as TGTGCCAGCTCAAGAGACAGCCCACCTAACTATGGCTACACCTTC.

V is TRBV5-1 and J is TRBJ2-3; 9 bases are shared with TRBD2. The CDR3 has 16 residues. Germline CDR1 SGHRS, CDR2 YFSETQ. V dropped 0 bases and J dropped 8; count of bases not matched to a gene: 10. The CDR3 nucleotides read TGCGCCAGCAGCTTGGCCGGCGGGGGGGCCCTTGGTACGCAGTATTTT. This sequence encodes CASSLAGGGALGTQYF. Full variable domain (missing parts from reference TRBV5-1 and TRBJ2-3): KAGVTQTPRYLIKTRGQQVTLSCSPISGHRSVSWYQQTPGQGLQFLFEYFSETQRNKGNFPGRFSGRQFSNSRSEMNVSTLELGDSALYLCASSLAGGGALGTQYFGPGTRLTVL.

This chain links TRBV20-1 with TRBJ1-2; unclear D gene. Germline V lookup: CDR1 DFQATT, CDR2 SNEGSKA (reference sequence). The CDR3 runs to 10 residues. The V and J ends lost 1 base and 12 bases respectively, with 9 bases between them. CDR3 nucleotide sequence: TGCAGTGCTAGAGGTGCGAGGAACACCTTC. As protein: CSARGARNTF.

This clone was seen a single time. J is TRBJ1-1 and V is TRBV11-2, with 9 bases aligning to TRBD1. Germline-derived CDR1 and CDR2 are SGHAT and FQNNGV. The CDR3 spans 15 residues. V was pared by 3 bases and J by 3 bases, with 5 bases of the junction left unmatched. The CDR3: CASSLDRGLYTEAFF. CDR3 sequence (DNA): TGTGCCAGCAGCTTGGACAGGGGTTTGTACACTGAAGCTTTCTTT.

This clone occurred once. V and J are TRBV13 and TRBJ2-3, with 7 bases lining up with TRBD2. This CDR3 has 17 residues. The germline V gene encodes CDR1 PRHDT and CDR2 FYEKMQ (reference sequence). With V trimmed by 1 base and J by 2 bases, 9 bases remained unmatched. In nucleotides, the CDR3 is TGTGCCAGCAGCTTAGATAGCGCGGGGGTTACCACAGATACGCAGTATTTT. Translated, it gives CASSLDSAGVTTDTQYF.

In this sample, this clone turned up once. J is TRBJ2-1 and V is TRBV5-1, with 10 bases matching TRBD1. V lost 4 bases to trimming and J lost 6 bases; unmatched junction nucleotides: 4. Looked up from germline, CDR1 is SGHRS and CDR2 is YFSETQ. This CDR3 comprises 14 residues. The CDR3 region has the DNA TGCGCCAGCAGCGGCGGGACAGGGGTCAATGAGCAGTTCTTC. It is translated as CASSGGTGVNEQFF.

This clone has just one count. This chain uses TRBV30 with TRBJ2-2, with 9 bases matching TRBD1. Per the germline V gene, CDR1 is GTSNPN and CDR2 is SVGIG (reference sequence). Trimming cost V 1 base and J 6 bases; bases outside gene matches: 9. This CDR3 spans 16 amino acids. CDR3 protein: CAWSAPTGGNSGELFF. CDR3 DNA sequence: TGTGCCTGGAGTGCCCCGACAGGGGGTAACTCCGGGGAGCTGTTTTTT.

This chain joins TRBV7-9 and TRBJ2-1, with 11 bases identical to TRBD2. Trimming cost V 3 bases and J 5 bases; bases outside gene matches: 3. This CDR3 spans 15 amino acids. From germline, CDR1 is SEHNR and CDR2 FQNEAQ (reference sequence). This chain's CDR3 is CASSFGTSGDNEQFF. The CDR3, as DNA: TGTGCCAGCAGCTTTGGGACTAGCGGAGACAATGAGCAGTTCTTC.

The V call is TRBV18, the J call TRBJ1-3; D uncertain. V lost 3 bases, J lost 3 bases, and 12 bases lay in between. CDR1 and CDR2 from the germline V gene are KGHSH and LQKENI. CDR3 size: 15 residues. The CDR3 here is CASSPNPEGGNTIYF. CDR3 bases: TGTGCCAGCTCACCTAACCCGGAGGGTGGAAACACCATATATTTT.

The chain couples TRBV5-6 to TRBJ2-1; the match to TRBD2 covers 7 bases. Trimming removed 3 bases from V and 1 base from J; junction bases left unmatched: 7. Germline CDR1 SGHDT, CDR2 YYEEEE. This CDR3 comprises 16 residues. CDR3 sequence (DNA): TGTGCCAGCAGCTATTCCGGGACTACGTCCTACAATGAGCAGTTCTTC. Translation gives CASSYSGTTSYNEQFF.